This TCR beta chain was sequenced for a study of blood T cell repertoires in COVID-19 (TCRdb year 2020). About the full investigation: Samples from collaborators originated in the United States, Italy and Spain and spanned both the acute and convalescent phases of COVID-19. The dataset comprised deeply sampled blood TCRbeta repertoires from subjects exposed to, actively infected with, or recovered from COVID-19. Nearly every sample came with metadata listing a de-identified subject ID, COVID-19 status, age in years and sex. The repertoires were released in a freely available public database intended as a resource for research on the immune response to SARS-CoV-2. HLA class I and class II types, where available, came from metadata supplied by the sample provider rather than from assay-based typing. The material from the prospective study consisted of cDNA or gDNA derived from T cells, B-cell-depleted T cells, or PBMCs. The samples were drawn from the first 160 participants of the ongoing ImmuneRACE study and from more than 1,000 subjects provided by 6 global collaborators. The research as a whole found: The amount of clinical and demographic metadata varied by source and participant and was provided uncurated.

One collaborating source in Seattle enrolled patients during active infection and followed them longitudinally through the course of disease. Each collaborating institution followed its own protocols to collect whole blood in K2EDTA tubes. For TCRbeta analysis, collaborators shipped samples in one of three forms: frozen whole blood, isolated PBMCs, or DNA extracted from either of those sample types. From its cysteine to its phenylalanine, the CDR3 spans 16 amino acids. CDR3 DNA is the only sequence kept; it has 48 bases, read in frame from the first base. Relative to germline, V is 6 bases shorter and J is 2 bases shorter, with 19 bases between their ends. Per the germline V gene, MDHEN is the CDR1 and SYDVKM is the CDR2. TCRbeta CDR3 regions were amplified from genomic DNA using the immunoSEQ Assay, a bias-controlled multiplex PCR. The published analysis was carried out like this. The number of nucleated cells in each sample was estimated from the amplification of reference gene primers within the assay. To quantify the absolute abundance of each unique TCRbeta CDR3 rearrangement, sequence reads were collapsed and filtered. For each sample, productive Simpson clonality was calculated by taking the square root of Simpson's diversity index across productive rearrangements. TCRdb stores this immuneACCESS table with in-frame sequences only. Part of the clones is absent; in the studies checked, under half of the shortfall reflects unresolved V genes, and no reason is known for the rest. V and J calls and clone size are copied from that table; D and trimming were computed from the DNA. In this sample the table shows hundreds of thousands of clones, about 82% of which occur a single time. 5.5% to 6% of the sample lies in the top ten.

As to this clone: Which antigen it targets is not known. The input lacks base qualities; no much larger clone sits a single base away.

The sequence joins TRBV28 to TRBJ2-5, with no confidently assigned D gene. The specimen sequenced was peripheral blood. The clonotype was recovered from a woman older than 75 with COVID-19, enrolled during active disease. In nucleotide form, the sequence is TGTGCCAGCAGCGTAGTTGACTCAAATTTACAAGAGACCCAGTACTTC. Its coded protein is CASSVVDSNLQETQYF. Where the CDR3 stops, the reference TRBV28 and TRBJ2-5 genes take over; the full variable domain is DVKVTQSSRYLVKRTGEKVFLECVQDMDHENMFWYRQDPGLGLRLIYFSYDVKMKEKGDIPEGYSVSREKKERFSLILESASTNQTSMYLCASSVVDSNLQETQYFGPGTRLLVL.